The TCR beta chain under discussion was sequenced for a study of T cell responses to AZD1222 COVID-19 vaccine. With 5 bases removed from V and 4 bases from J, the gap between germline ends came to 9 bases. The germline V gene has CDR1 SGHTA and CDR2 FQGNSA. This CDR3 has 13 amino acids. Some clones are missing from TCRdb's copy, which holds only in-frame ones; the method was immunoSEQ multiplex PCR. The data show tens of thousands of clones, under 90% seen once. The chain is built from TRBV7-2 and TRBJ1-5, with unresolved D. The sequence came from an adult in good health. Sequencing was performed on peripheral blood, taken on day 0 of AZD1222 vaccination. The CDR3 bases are TGTGCCAGCAGCCCGGAGAGGAATCAGCCCCAGCATTTT. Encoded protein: CASSPERNQPQHF. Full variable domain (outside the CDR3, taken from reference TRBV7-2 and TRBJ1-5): GAGVSQSPSNKVTEKGKDVELRCDPISGHTALYWYRQSLGQGLEFLIYFQGNSAPDKSGLPSDRFSAERTGGSVSTLTIQRTQQEDSAVYLCASSPERNQPQHFGDGTRLSIL.